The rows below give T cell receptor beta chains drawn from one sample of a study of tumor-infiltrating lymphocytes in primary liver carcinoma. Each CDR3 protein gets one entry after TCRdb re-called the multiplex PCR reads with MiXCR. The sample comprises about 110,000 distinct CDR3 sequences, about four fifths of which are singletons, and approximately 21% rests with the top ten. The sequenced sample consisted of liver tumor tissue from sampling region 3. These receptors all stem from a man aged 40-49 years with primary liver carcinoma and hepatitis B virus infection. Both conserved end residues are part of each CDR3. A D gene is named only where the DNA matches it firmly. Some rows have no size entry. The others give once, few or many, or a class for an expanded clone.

CDR3 protein: CAGTGTGGAGAHVLTF
CDR3 DNA: TGTGCCGGTACCGGTACAGGGGGTGCTGGGGCCCACGTCCTGACTTTC
D gene: TRBD1
clone size: -
J gene: TRBJ2-6
V gene: TRBV6-1

CDR3 protein: CASSIGARVGNEQFF
CDR3 DNA: TGTGCCAGTAGTATAGGGGCCAGGGTAGGAAATGAGCAGTTCTTC
D gene: -
clone size: few
J gene: TRBJ2-1
V gene: TRBV19

CDR3 protein: CTSSERGEVAGGAGQFF
CDR3 DNA: TGTACCAGTAGTGAACGGGGGGAAGTTGCGGGAGGGGCGGGGCAGTTCTTC
D gene: TRBD2
clone size: -
J gene: TRBJ2-1
V gene: TRBV6-1

CDR3 protein: CAWSAYETSEPGELFF
CDR3 DNA: TGTGCCTGGAGTGCCTATGAGACTAGCGAGCCCGGGGAGCTGTTTTTT
D gene: TRBD2
clone size: -
J gene: TRBJ2-2
V gene: TRBV30

CDR3 protein: CASSVDDQESQYF
CDR3 DNA: TGTGCCAGCAGCGTAGACGACCAAGAGAGCCAGTACTTC
D gene: -
clone size: -
J gene: TRBJ2-5
V gene: TRBV12-3/TRBV12-4

CDR3 protein: CASSLQGAWYGYTF
CDR3 DNA: TGTGCCAGCAGCTTACAGGGGGCTTGGTATGGCTACACCTTC
D gene: TRBD1
clone size: many
J gene: TRBJ1-2
V gene: TRBV9

CDR3 protein: CSDLPGQGGSYNEQYF
CDR3 DNA: TGCAGCGACCTCCCGGGACAGGGAGGCTCCTACAATGAGCAGTACTTC
D gene: TRBD1
clone size: -
J gene: TRBJ2-7
V gene: TRBV29-1

CDR3 protein: CASSLLTGGLRGTDTQYF
CDR3 DNA: TGTGCCAGCAGTCTGCTGACAGGGGGGCTCAGGGGCACAGATACGCAGTATTTT
D gene: TRBD1
clone size: few
J gene: TRBJ2-3
V gene: TRBV28

CDR3 protein: CASTRRGFHNYGSTF
CDR3 DNA: TGTGCCAGCACCAGGCGGGGGTTCCATAACTATGGCTCCACCTTC
D gene: -
clone size: once
J gene: TRBJ1-2
V gene: TRBV12-3/TRBV12-4

CDR3 protein: CNVDGTGVSNEQFF
CDR3 DNA: TGCAACGTCGACGGGACAGGGGTGAGCAATGAACAGTTCTTC
D gene: TRBD1
clone size: -
J gene: TRBJ2-1
V gene: TRBV29-1

CDR3 protein: CTSNSHDRGGELFF
CDR3 DNA: TGTACCAGCAATTCCCACGACCGGGGCGGGGAGCTGTTTTTT
D gene: -
clone size: -
J gene: TRBJ2-2
V gene: TRBV12-3/TRBV12-4

CDR3 protein: CAGSHSSTQGTGRETQYF
CDR3 DNA: TGTGCCGGCAGCCATAGCTCAACCCAGGGTACTGGGCGGGAGACCCAGTACTTC
D gene: -
clone size: -
J gene: TRBJ2-5
V gene: TRBV11-2

CDR3 protein: CVSSPIGQGQGEQYF
CDR3 DNA: TGTGTCAGCTCACCCATTGGACAGGGCCAGGGCGAGCAGTACTTC
D gene: TRBD1
clone size: -
J gene: TRBJ2-7
V gene: TRBV18

CDR3 protein: CASSLNGGHTF
CDR3 DNA: TGTGCCAGTAGCTTGAATGGGGGCCACACCTTC
D gene: -
clone size: -
J gene: TRBJ1-2
V gene: TRBV5-6

CDR3 protein: CASSLNRVADTEAFF
CDR3 DNA: TGCGCCAGCAGCCTAAACAGGGTGGCGGACACTGAAGCTTTCTTC
D gene: -
clone size: -
J gene: TRBJ1-1
V gene: TRBV5-1

CDR3 protein: CASRLTKNTEAFF
CDR3 DNA: TGTGCTAGCCGACTGACAAAAAACACTGAAGCTTTCTTT
D gene: -
clone size: -
J gene: TRBJ1-1
V gene: TRBV6-2/TRBV6-3

CDR3 protein: CASRPNVLTQNF
CDR3 DNA: TGTGCCAGCAGACCCAATGTCTTAACACAGAATTTT
D gene: -
clone size: -
J gene: TRBJ2-3
V gene: TRBV6-2/TRBV6-3

CDR3 protein: CASSPERSTGELFF
CDR3 DNA: TGTGCCAGCAGCCCGGAACGTTCCACCGGGGAGCTGTTTTTT
D gene: -
clone size: medium-sized
J gene: TRBJ2-2
V gene: TRBV4-2

CDR3 protein: CASTPNRAGYGYTF
CDR3 DNA: TGTGCCAGCACCCCGAACAGGGCTGGCTATGGCTACACCTTC
D gene: -
clone size: many
J gene: TRBJ1-2
V gene: TRBV28

CDR3 protein: CASSFLGPGQGTCIQYF
CDR3 DNA: TGTGCCAGCAGCTTTTTAGGCCCGGGACAGGGTACATGCATTCAGTACTTC
D gene: TRBD1
clone size: -
J gene: TRBJ2-4
V gene: TRBV12-3/TRBV12-4

CDR3 protein: CASTLAGVWGNYEQYF
CDR3 DNA: TGTGCCAGCACTTTAGCAGGGGTGTGGGGGAACTACGAGCAGTACTTC
D gene: -
clone size: many
J gene: TRBJ2-7
V gene: TRBV7-9

CDR3 protein: CASNQAYNGFQETQYF
CDR3 DNA: TGTGCCAGCAACCAAGCGTATAACGGGTTTCAAGAGACCCAGTACTTC
D gene: -
clone size: -
J gene: TRBJ2-5
V gene: TRBV4-2

CDR3 protein: CSVSKVGYDEHFF
CDR3 DNA: TGCAGCGTTTCTAAGGTGGGATACGATGAGCATTTCTTC
D gene: -
clone size: -
J gene: TRBJ2-1
V gene: TRBV29-1

CDR3 protein: CAGSLNAKEQLF
CDR3 DNA: TGTGCCGGCAGCTTAAATGCCAAAGAGCAGTTGTTC
D gene: -
clone size: -
J gene: TRBJ2-1
V gene: TRBV11-3

CDR3 protein: CASNQVPGGETQYF
CDR3 DNA: TGCGCCAGCAACCAAGTTCCGGGAGGAGAGACCCAGTACTTC
D gene: TRBD2
clone size: -
J gene: TRBJ2-5
V gene: TRBV4-3

CDR3 protein: CANGLDLAGTGELFF
CDR3 DNA: TGTGCCAACGGCCTAGACCTAGCGGGAACCGGGGAGCTGTTTTTT
D gene: TRBD2
clone size: -
J gene: TRBJ2-2
V gene: TRBV11-3

CDR3 protein: CASSFKGPLHNEQFF
CDR3 DNA: TGTGCCAGCAGCTTCAAGGGACCGCTGCACAATGAGCAGTTCTTC
D gene: -
clone size: -
J gene: TRBJ2-1
V gene: TRBV11-1

CDR3 protein: CAGSQDPQGDPTYNEQFF
CDR3 DNA: TGCGCCGGCAGCCAAGATCCCCAAGGAGATCCCACCTACAATGAGCAGTTCTTC
D gene: -
clone size: -
J gene: TRBJ2-1
V gene: TRBV4-1

CDR3 protein: CAWSNRRVTKNIQYF
CDR3 DNA: TGTGCATGGAGTAACCGGAGGGTAACCAAAAACATTCAGTACTTC
D gene: -
clone size: -
J gene: TRBJ2-4
V gene: TRBV30

CDR3 protein: CASSRGGLHYEQYF
CDR3 DNA: TGTGCCAGCAGTCGGGGGGGACTACATTACGAGCAGTACTTC
D gene: TRBD2
clone size: many
J gene: TRBJ2-7
V gene: TRBV28

CDR3 protein: CASSQTGPPARVNTEAFF
CDR3 DNA: TGTGCCAGCAGCCAAACCGGGCCCCCGGCGCGGGTGAACACTGAAGCTTTCTTT
D gene: -
clone size: many
J gene: TRBJ1-1
V gene: TRBV12-3/TRBV12-4

CDR3 protein: CASSAHLGRTNIGELFF
CDR3 DNA: TGCGCCAGCAGCGCCCACTTGGGCCGAACGAACATCGGGGAGCTGTTTTTT
D gene: -
clone size: -
J gene: TRBJ2-2
V gene: TRBV5-1

CDR3 protein: CASSLSLLGGTGQFF
CDR3 DNA: TGTGCCAGCAGTTTGTCTTTACTCGGTGGGACAGGGCAGTTCTTC
D gene: TRBD1
clone size: -
J gene: TRBJ2-1
V gene: TRBV5-6

CDR3 protein: CASSLAGGNQLQHF
CDR3 DNA: TGTGCCAGCAGCTTGGCGGGGGGCAATCAGCTTCAGCATTTT
D gene: -
clone size: -
J gene: TRBJ1-5
V gene: TRBV5-4

CDR3 protein: CTSSPRVEYEQYF
CDR3 DNA: TGTACCAGCAGCCCCAGGGTAGAATACGAGCAGTACTTC
D gene: -
clone size: -
J gene: TRBJ2-7
V gene: TRBV7-2

CDR3 protein: CASILQTGVNTDTQYF
CDR3 DNA: TGTGCCAGCATCTTACAAACGGGAGTCAACACAGATACGCAGTATTTT
D gene: -
clone size: -
J gene: TRBJ2-3
V gene: TRBV11-2

CDR3 protein: CANSSTGSGANVLTF
CDR3 DNA: TGTGCCAACAGTTCCACAGGGTCCGGGGCCAACGTCCTGACTTTC
D gene: -
clone size: -
J gene: TRBJ2-6
V gene: TRBV12-3/TRBV12-4

CDR3 protein: CARRGKRSYEQFF
CDR3 DNA: TGTGCCAGGAGGGGGAAGCGATCCTATGAGCAGTTCTTC
D gene: -
clone size: once
J gene: TRBJ2-1
V gene: TRBV11-1

CDR3 protein: CSVEVWSLRGEKLFF
CDR3 DNA: TGTAGCGTTGAAGTCTGGAGCCTGAGGGGTGAAAAACTGTTTTTT
D gene: -
clone size: -
J gene: TRBJ1-4
V gene: TRBV29-1

CDR3 protein: CTSSEVLAGDLEQFF
CDR3 DNA: TGCACCAGCAGTGAAGTACTAGCGGGAGATCTTGAGCAGTTCTTC
D gene: TRBD2
clone size: -
J gene: TRBJ2-1
V gene: TRBV10-2

CDR3 protein: CSVEAPYNEQFF
CDR3 DNA: TGCAGCGTTGAGGCCCCCTACAATGAGCAGTTCTTC
D gene: -
clone size: -
J gene: TRBJ2-1
V gene: TRBV29-1

CDR3 protein: CSVEGPGRGQFF
CDR3 DNA: TGCAGCGTTGAAGGGCCAGGGAGAGGGCAGTTCTTC
D gene: -
clone size: -
J gene: TRBJ2-1
V gene: TRBV29-1

CDR3 protein: CASRSNRDSYKQYF
CDR3 DNA: TGTGCCAGCAGGTCTAACAGGGACTCCTACAAGCAGTACTTC
D gene: -
clone size: -
J gene: TRBJ2-7
V gene: TRBV11-2

CDR3 protein: CACGQGAANTEAFF
CDR3 DNA: TGCGCCTGCGGACAGGGGGCGGCGAACACTGAAGCTTTCTTT
D gene: TRBD1
clone size: -
J gene: TRBJ1-1
V gene: TRBV10-2

CDR3 protein: CASSSDTATYEQYF
CDR3 DNA: TGTGCTAGCAGCTCGGACACGGCGACCTACGAGCAGTACTTC
D gene: -
clone size: once
J gene: TRBJ2-7
V gene: TRBV11-2

CDR3 protein: CASSSSTGDYGYTF
CDR3 DNA: TGTGCCAGCAGCTCTTCGACAGGAGACTATGGCTACACCTTC
D gene: -
clone size: few
J gene: TRBJ1-2
V gene: TRBV7-9

CDR3 protein: CASSFPTSGRSTDTQYF
CDR3 DNA: TGTGCCAGCAGTTTCCCAACTAGCGGGAGAAGTACTGATACGCAGTATTTT
D gene: TRBD2
clone size: -
J gene: TRBJ2-3
V gene: TRBV12-3/TRBV12-4

CDR3 protein: CANSLQAGELFF
CDR3 DNA: TGTGCCAACAGTTTACAGGCAGGGGAGCTGTTTTTT
D gene: -
clone size: -
J gene: TRBJ2-2
V gene: TRBV28

CDR3 protein: CASSQSGQGTDTHYF
CDR3 DNA: TGCGCCAGCAGCCAATCGGGACAGGGGACCGATACGCACTATTTT
D gene: TRBD1
clone size: -
J gene: TRBJ2-3
V gene: TRBV4-1

CDR3 protein: CASSQGPGGAQHF
CDR3 DNA: TGTGCCAGCAGCCAAGGTCCAGGGGGGGCCCAGCATTTT
D gene: TRBD1
clone size: many
J gene: TRBJ1-5
V gene: TRBV14

CDR3 protein: CASNDRGANWELFF
CDR3 DNA: TGTGCCAGCAATGATCGGGGGGCAAACTGGGAGCTGTTTTTT
D gene: -
clone size: -
J gene: TRBJ2-2
V gene: TRBV12-3/TRBV12-4

CDR3 protein: CASSRGQQETQYF
CDR3 DNA: TGTGCCAGCAGCCGAGGACAGCAAGAGACCCAGTACTTC
D gene: -
clone size: many
J gene: TRBJ2-5
V gene: TRBV5-5

CDR3 protein: CASIDRGQDRQYF
CDR3 DNA: TGTGCCAGCATCGACAGGGGGCAAGATAGACAGTATTTT
D gene: TRBD1
clone size: -
J gene: TRBJ2-3
V gene: TRBV6-2/TRBV6-3

CDR3 protein: CASSPRVVGGNEQFF
CDR3 DNA: TGTGCCAGCAGTCCCAGAGTAGTGGGAGGCAATGAGCAGTTCTTC
D gene: -
clone size: -
J gene: TRBJ2-1
V gene: TRBV12-3/TRBV12-4

CDR3 protein: CASSHTSGLAGASYEQYF
CDR3 DNA: TGTGCCAGCAGCCATACGTCTGGACTAGCGGGAGCCTCCTACGAGCAGTACTTC
D gene: TRBD2
clone size: medium-sized
J gene: TRBJ2-7
V gene: TRBV14

CDR3 protein: CASSEGQGYPYEQYF
CDR3 DNA: TGTGCCAGCAGTGAGGGACAGGGTTACCCCTACGAGCAGTATTTC
D gene: TRBD1
clone size: -
J gene: TRBJ2-7
V gene: TRBV6-1

CDR3 protein: CASRQGTQEDTQYF
CDR3 DNA: TGCGCTAGCAGACAGGGGACACAAGAAGATACGCAGTATTTT
D gene: TRBD1
clone size: -
J gene: TRBJ2-3
V gene: TRBV5-1

CDR3 protein: CASSRTGQETQYF
CDR3 DNA: TGTGCCAGCAGCCGGACAGGGCAAGAGACCCAGTACTTC
D gene: TRBD1
clone size: many
J gene: TRBJ2-5
V gene: TRBV5-5

CDR3 protein: CASSLDRGADTHYF
CDR3 DNA: TGTGCCAGCAGTCTGGACAGGGGTGCAGATACGCACTATTTT
D gene: TRBD1
clone size: -
J gene: TRBJ2-3
V gene: TRBV5-4

CDR3 protein: CASSSRSLYEQYF
CDR3 DNA: TGTGCCAGCAGTTCGCGATCACTTTACGAACAGTACTTC
D gene: -
clone size: -
J gene: TRBJ2-7
V gene: TRBV6-2/TRBV6-3